This TCR beta chain was documented in a study of T cell responses to AZD1222 COVID-19 vaccine (dated by TCRdb to the early 2020s). Background for the entire study: A total of under 250 trial participants underwent TCR sequencing, of whom roughly 210 had received two doses of AZD1222 and approximately 25 had received two doses of the MenACWY control vaccine. Trial participants were enrolled by age into subgroups of 18-55, 56-69 and 70-plus years, and roughly 150, 30 and 60 TCR-sequenced participants, respectively, were included in these subgroups. What the study reported, not specific to this receptor: Reportedly, almost half of the unique spike-specific TCRs recognized epitopes lying outside the regions that are mutated in the B.1.351 and B.1.1.7 variants. Vaccine-associated CD4 TCRs spanned the whole spike protein, with dominant responses in regions 160-218 and 743-854. Participants were mostly white British, with more females than males. The authors suggested clonal diversity may have been underestimated. The 56-69-year group was small, and its depth increase did not reach significance, likely because of low power. No day 14 peak-response samples were available, so repertoires were characterized only after the peak T cell response. Conclusions about previously exposed vaccinees are limited because only 5 or 6 AZD1222 recipients were SARS-CoV-2 seropositive at baseline. A significant rise in spike-specific TCR breadth and depth was observed after two AZD1222 doses relative to day 0 and relative to MenACWY recipients.

The CDR3 regions of human TCRbeta chains were analyzed by immunosequencing. From the authors' description of their analysis: TCRs in the repertoires were compared against a reference library of SARS-CoV-2-specific TCRs that had been generated with the MIRA antigen-specificity platform. Breadth was defined as the fraction of unique TCRs that were SARS-CoV-2-associated. Depth was defined as the fraction of total T cells that were SARS-CoV-2-associated. Each spike-specific TCR was assigned to its reactive spike region and to a CD4 or CD8 class using the MIRA data. Log10-transformed breadth and depth values were compared by one-way ANOVA with Sidak's multiple comparisons tests. TCRdb stores this immuneACCESS table with in-frame sequences only. Part of the clones is absent; in the studies checked, under half of the shortfall reflects unresolved V genes, and no reason is known for the rest. The V and J calls and clone size were taken over from that table, and D and trimming were inferred from the DNA. The sample table holds approximately 120,000 clones, of which roughly 91% were seen once. The top ten clonotypes cover more than 9.5% of the sample.

Comment on this clone: The antigen it binds to is not known. The record has no base qualities; no much larger clone is one base away.

In light of the paper, this sample's time point label describes: baseline before first vaccination. In light of the paper, this sample's treatment or condition label describes: meningococcal conjugate vaccine given as trial control. Vaccinee samples came from UK trials COV001 and COV002, including a single-blind randomized controlled phase 2/3 trial of AZD1222 (ChAdOx1 nCoV-19) in healthy adults. Trial participant PBMC samples were collected at day 0 and day 28 after the second dose for TCRbeta chain sequencing. The specimen was peripheral blood, collected on day 0 of MenACWY control vaccination. This clonotype was sampled from an adult in good health.

The CDR3 has the sequence CASTPDAEATEAFF. The nucleotide sequence is given as TGTGCCAGCACCCCGGATGCCGAAGCCACTGAAGCTTTCTTT. The chain links TRBV6-5 with TRBJ1-1, with the D gene too uncertain to name. From its cysteine to its phenylalanine, the CDR3 spans 14 amino acids. Only CDR3 DNA remains: 42 bases, in frame from the first base. Relative to germline, V is 7 bases shorter and J is 4 bases shorter, with 16 bases between their ends. For CDR1 and CDR2, the germline V gene lists MNHEY and SVGAGI.